This entry lists 26 T cell receptor beta chains sequenced from one sample in a study of T cell repertoires in ileal Crohn's disease. The time point: inflamed ileum from the surgical specimen. The data were produced by immunoSEQ multiplex PCR, yet TCRdb's version contains in-frame clones alone and is incomplete. Among 15,000 or so clones listed, around 85% were seen once. Sequences were obtained from ileal tissue. The receptors come from an adult with Crohn's disease.

The rearrangement uses TRBV4-2 and TRBJ1-2, with D perhaps matching TRBD1 (5 bases). CDR3 length: 16 residues. The germline CDR1 and CDR2 sequences are LGHNA and YNFKEQ. V was shortened by 5 bases and J by 6 bases, with 22 bases between the two germline ends. The DNA for the CDR3 is TGTGCCAGCAGCGCAAGCCCTAAGGACATCCGGGATGGCTACACCTTC. This gives the protein CASSASPKDIRDGYTF.

This clone was seen a few times. The chain combines TRBV10-3 with TRBJ2-3; perhaps TRBD2 as D (6 bases). The germline CDR1 and CDR2 sequences are ENHRY and SYGVKD. The length of the CDR3 is 18 residues. Trimming removed 0 bases at V and 2 bases at J, with 18 bases between. The CDR3 reads CAISESGKVAGNTDTQYF. The CDR3 coding sequence is TGTGCCATCAGTGAGTCGGGGAAGGTGGCGGGAAACACAGATACGCAGTATTTT.

The V and J genes are TRBV16 and TRBJ1-1; 7 nucleotides align to TRBD1. The CDR3 is 12 amino acids. V lost 5 bases, J lost 6 bases, and 3 bases stayed unmatched. CDR1 KGHSY and CDR2 FQNENV come from the germline V gene. The CDR3 bases are TGTGCCAGCAGCAACAGGGGCCCTGAAGCTTTCTTT. It specifies CASSNRGPEAFF. Full variable domain (outside the CDR3, taken from reference TRBV16 and TRBJ1-1): GEEVAQTPKHLVRGEGQKAKLYCAPIKGHSYVFWYQQVLKNEFKFLISFQNENVFDETGMPKERFSAKCLPNSPCSLEIQATKLEDSAVYFCASSNRGPEAFFGQGTRLTVV.

The chain uses TRBV2 and TRBJ1-5, with 9 bases aligning to TRBD1. After removal of 4 bases from V and 5 bases from J, the junction contained 3 bases not matched to a gene. This CDR3 is 14 amino acids long. Germline loops: CDR1 SNHLY, CDR2 FYNNEI. In DNA form, the CDR3 reads TGTGCCAGCAGTGGACAGGGGGAGGATCAGCCCCAGCATTTT. This gives the protein CASSGQGEDQPQHF.

This chain connects TRBV19 to TRBJ1-2; TRBD1 matches 7 bases. V was pared by 4 bases and J by 3 bases, with 5 bases of the junction left unmatched. The CDR3 sequence is 14 residues long. CDR1 and CDR2 from the germline V gene are LNHDA and SQIVND (reference sequence). CDR3 nucleotide sequence: TGTGCCAGTAGTAACCCAGGGACAGACTATGGCTACACCTTC. It yields the protein CASSNPGTDYGYTF.

CDR3 nucleotide sequence: TGTGCCAGCAGCTACGACGGATCTGATTCACCCCTCCACTTT. Translation gives CASSYDGSDSPLHF. The chain combines TRBV7-2 with TRBJ1-6; no reliable D call. With 4 bases removed from V and 8 bases from J, the gap between germline ends came to 12 bases. The germline gives CDR1 SGHTA, CDR2 FQGNSA. The CDR3 has 14 residues.

This clone was seen just once. The chain uses TRBV6-1 and TRBJ2-1; D ambiguous. Germline-derived CDR1 and CDR2 are MNHNS and SASEGT. The germline V and J ends were trimmed by 6 bases and 0 bases, with 9 bases remaining between them. This CDR3 spans 14 amino acids. CDR3 sequence reads: CASRRTSSYNEQFF. The CDR3 coding sequence is TGTGCCAGCAGACGGACCAGCTCCTACAATGAGCAGTTCTTC.

The CDR3 bases are TGTGCCAGCAGGGTCGGGGGGGGCAGCTACAATGAGCAGTTCTTC. Its translation is CASRVGGGSYNEQFF. V gene TRBV2 combines with J gene TRBJ2-1, with 8 bases aligning to TRBD2. After removal of 6 bases from V and 3 bases from J, the junction contained 7 bases not matched to a gene. The CDR3 has 15 amino acids. Germline loops: CDR1 SNHLY, CDR2 FYNNEI.

The chain joins TRBV29-1 to TRBJ2-2; 10 bases fit TRBD1. Germline V gene data show CDR1 as SQVTM and CDR2 as ANQGSEA. The J segment lost 7 bases and the V segment lost 4 bases, leaving 9 bases of the junction unmatched. The CDR3 is 15 residues long. CDR3 in amino acids: CSVGGTGVKHGELFF. Written as DNA, the CDR3 is TGCAGCGTTGGTGGGACAGGGGTCAAACACGGGGAGCTGTTTTTT.

This clone was counted a single time. The genes are TRBV11-2 and TRBJ2-7; D remains unclear. Germline lookup yields CDR1 SGHAT and CDR2 FQNNGV. This CDR3 region has 12 residues. The V gene lost 3 bases and the J gene lost 4 bases, with 7 bases spanning the gap. CDR3 protein: CASSFSTYEQYF. As DNA, the CDR3 is TGTGCCAGCAGCTTTAGTACATACGAGCAGTACTTC.

V is TRBV18 and J is TRBJ1-1; 7 nucleotides match TRBD1. V was pared by 4 bases and J by 3 bases, with 5 bases of the junction left unmatched. The germline CDR1 and CDR2 sequences are KGHSH and LQKENI. The CDR3 runs to 14 residues. The CDR3 coding sequence is TGTGCCAGCTCACTGACAGGGAGGTACACTGAAGCTTTCTTT. Protein sequence: CASSLTGRYTEAFF.

This rearrangement joins TRBV7-9 to TRBJ1-6; D ambiguous. Germline CDR1 reads SEHNR; CDR2 reads FQNEAQ (reference sequence). The CDR3 runs 14 residues. The V gene lost 4 bases and the J gene lost 7 bases, with 11 bases spanning the gap. CDR3: CASSSADGNSPLHF. The CDR3 region has the DNA TGTGCCAGCAGCTCTGCGGACGGAAATTCACCCCTCCACTTT.

The rearrangement links TRBV6-5 to TRBJ2-1; a weak D match, TRBD2 (6 bases). The V end lost 5 bases, the J end lost 14 bases, and 16 bases lay between the germline ends. The CDR3 totals 12 residues. Germline V gives CDR1 MNHEY, CDR2 SVGAGI. This CDR3 reads CASSESGQREFF. The DNA of the CDR3 is TGTGCCAGCAGTGAGTCAGGGCAGCGGGAGTTCTTC.

The J gene is TRBJ2-1, the V gene TRBV11-3, with TRBD1 as a possible D gene (6 bases). Germline values: CDR1 SGHNT, CDR2 YENEEA. The CDR3 contains 15 residues. The ends were cut back, 4 bases at V and 6 bases at J, with 16 bases in the middle. For the CDR3, the DNA is TGTGCCAGCAGCTCCCCGGGACACCTGTCCAATGAGCAGTTCTTC. The encoded protein is CASSSPGHLSNEQFF.

J is TRBJ1-6 and V is TRBV10-2; D uncertain. Trimming left V 7 bases short and J 5 bases short, with 12 bases between. The germline gives CDR1 WSHSY, CDR2 SAAADI. The CDR3 consists of 14 residues. In DNA form, the CDR3 reads TGCGCCAGCACTGTCCGCCAGGATAATTCACCCCTCCACTTT. The encoded protein is CASTVRQDNSPLHF.

The J gene is TRBJ1-2, the V gene TRBV30; 7 positions match TRBD1. Per germline, CDR1 GTSNPN and CDR2 SVGIG (reference sequence). The ends lost 1 base at V and 6 bases at J; junction bases unmatched: 5. CDR3 length: 13 residues. The CDR3: CAWSEQGPHGYTF. The CDR3 region has the DNA TGTGCCTGGAGTGAACAGGGGCCGCATGGCTACACCTTC.

The chain has TRBV30 and TRBJ2-5, with D hard to call. The CDR3 extends over 12 amino acids. In germline, CDR1 is GTSNPN, CDR2 SVGIG (reference sequence). Trimming stripped 4 bases from V and 5 bases from J, with 11 bases between. CDR3 DNA: TGTGCCTGGACCCCGGACGAGGAGACCCAGTACTTC. It yields the protein CAWTPDEETQYF.

The chain employs TRBV6-6 and TRBJ2-3; 9 positions match TRBD1. The germline gives CDR1 MNHNY, CDR2 SVGAGI (reference sequence). Losses at the gene ends were 6 bases for V and 3 bases for J; bases not matched to a gene: 7. This CDR3 spans 15 amino acids. In DNA, the CDR3 is TGTGCCAGCAGAGAACAGGGGGCACAAACAGATACGCAGTATTTT. Translation: CASREQGAQTDTQYF.

The chain recombines TRBV11-2 with TRBJ2-7; 8 bases fit TRBD2. CDR3 length: 17 residues. The ends lost 2 bases at V and 3 bases at J; junction bases unmatched: 12. Germline assignment: CDR1 SGHAT and CDR2 FQNNGV. As DNA, the CDR3 is TGTGCCAGCAGCTTATCCCTTAGCGGGACTATAGTCTACGAGCAGTACTTC. Translated, it gives CASSLSLSGTIVYEQYF.

This chain's CDR3 is CASSMGNTGELFF. For the CDR3, the DNA is TGTGCCAGTAGTATGGGAAACACCGGGGAGCTGTTTTTT. The chain combines TRBV19 with TRBJ2-2; no definite D call. Germline assignment: CDR1 LNHDA and CDR2 SQIVND (reference sequence). The CDR3 has 13 residues. V was trimmed by 3 bases and J by 2 bases, leaving 4 bases between them.

A few counts support this clone. The gene calls are TRBV4-2 and TRBJ1-2, with 8 positions matching TRBD1. This CDR3 is built from 14 residues. Unmatched junction bases numbered 4, after V lost 0 bases and J lost 7 bases. CDR1 LGHNA and CDR2 YNFKEQ come from the germline V gene. For the CDR3, the DNA is TGTGCCAGCAGCCAAGATCGAGACAGGGGTGGCTACACCTTC. This translates into CASSQDRDRGGYTF.

On this clone itself: One end of the junction varies from germline; a read error may be responsible. V usage is TRBV7-3 and J usage is TRBJ2-2; tentative D call: TRBD2 (6 bases). Germline V gene data show CDR1 as SGHTA and CDR2 as FQGTGA. The CDR3 has 16 amino acids. The DNA of the CDR3 is TGTGCCAGCAGCTTATTGGGGACTGCCAACATCGGGGAGCTGTTTTTT. As protein: CASSLLGTANIGELFF.

The chain employs TRBV6-1 and TRBJ2-1; a weak D match, TRBD2 (6 bases). Germline V gene sequence: CDR1 MNHNS, CDR2 SASEGT. There are 14 residues in the CDR3. Deletions cut 7 bases from V and 5 bases from J, with 15 bases between. CDR3 amino acids: CASTREIRNNEQFF. The CDR3 nucleotides read TGTGCCAGCACTCGGGAGATACGAAACAATGAGCAGTTCTTC.

As to this clone: Just one base apart from a much larger clone, this may be a read error. Other DNA sequences within the sample encode an identical CDR3. V is TRBV7-9 and J is TRBJ1-2; the D is unclear. Trimming removed 5 bases at V and 1 base at J, with 11 bases between. CDR3 length: 14 amino acids. From germline, CDR1 is SEHNR and CDR2 FQNEAQ (reference sequence). The CDR3 reads CASSPSGGNYGYTF. CDR3 DNA sequence: TGTGCCAGCAGCCCGTCAGGAGGTAACTATGGCTACACCTTC.

With regard to this clone: At the DNA level, this CDR3 is encoded by other sequences in the same sample as well. The chain couples TRBV11-2 to TRBJ2-7, with 10 bases that match TRBD2. CDR1 SGHAT and CDR2 FQNNGV come from the germline V gene. The CDR3 totals 14 residues. V trimming: 0 bases; J trimming: 7 bases; junction bases outside the gene matches: 3. The CDR3 region has the DNA TGTGCCAGCAGCTTAGAAGCGGGGGGGCGGGAGCAGTACTTC. It translates to CASSLEAGGREQYF.

The J gene is TRBJ1-2, the V gene TRBV6-1; no firm D call. CDR1 is MNHNS, CDR2 SASEGT, per germline. The V end lost 0 bases, the J end lost 2 bases, and 10 bases lay between the germline ends. The CDR3 consists of 15 residues. Here the CDR3 reads CASSEALRVNYGYTF. The DNA for the CDR3 is TGTGCCAGCAGTGAAGCGCTTCGGGTAAACTATGGCTACACCTTC.